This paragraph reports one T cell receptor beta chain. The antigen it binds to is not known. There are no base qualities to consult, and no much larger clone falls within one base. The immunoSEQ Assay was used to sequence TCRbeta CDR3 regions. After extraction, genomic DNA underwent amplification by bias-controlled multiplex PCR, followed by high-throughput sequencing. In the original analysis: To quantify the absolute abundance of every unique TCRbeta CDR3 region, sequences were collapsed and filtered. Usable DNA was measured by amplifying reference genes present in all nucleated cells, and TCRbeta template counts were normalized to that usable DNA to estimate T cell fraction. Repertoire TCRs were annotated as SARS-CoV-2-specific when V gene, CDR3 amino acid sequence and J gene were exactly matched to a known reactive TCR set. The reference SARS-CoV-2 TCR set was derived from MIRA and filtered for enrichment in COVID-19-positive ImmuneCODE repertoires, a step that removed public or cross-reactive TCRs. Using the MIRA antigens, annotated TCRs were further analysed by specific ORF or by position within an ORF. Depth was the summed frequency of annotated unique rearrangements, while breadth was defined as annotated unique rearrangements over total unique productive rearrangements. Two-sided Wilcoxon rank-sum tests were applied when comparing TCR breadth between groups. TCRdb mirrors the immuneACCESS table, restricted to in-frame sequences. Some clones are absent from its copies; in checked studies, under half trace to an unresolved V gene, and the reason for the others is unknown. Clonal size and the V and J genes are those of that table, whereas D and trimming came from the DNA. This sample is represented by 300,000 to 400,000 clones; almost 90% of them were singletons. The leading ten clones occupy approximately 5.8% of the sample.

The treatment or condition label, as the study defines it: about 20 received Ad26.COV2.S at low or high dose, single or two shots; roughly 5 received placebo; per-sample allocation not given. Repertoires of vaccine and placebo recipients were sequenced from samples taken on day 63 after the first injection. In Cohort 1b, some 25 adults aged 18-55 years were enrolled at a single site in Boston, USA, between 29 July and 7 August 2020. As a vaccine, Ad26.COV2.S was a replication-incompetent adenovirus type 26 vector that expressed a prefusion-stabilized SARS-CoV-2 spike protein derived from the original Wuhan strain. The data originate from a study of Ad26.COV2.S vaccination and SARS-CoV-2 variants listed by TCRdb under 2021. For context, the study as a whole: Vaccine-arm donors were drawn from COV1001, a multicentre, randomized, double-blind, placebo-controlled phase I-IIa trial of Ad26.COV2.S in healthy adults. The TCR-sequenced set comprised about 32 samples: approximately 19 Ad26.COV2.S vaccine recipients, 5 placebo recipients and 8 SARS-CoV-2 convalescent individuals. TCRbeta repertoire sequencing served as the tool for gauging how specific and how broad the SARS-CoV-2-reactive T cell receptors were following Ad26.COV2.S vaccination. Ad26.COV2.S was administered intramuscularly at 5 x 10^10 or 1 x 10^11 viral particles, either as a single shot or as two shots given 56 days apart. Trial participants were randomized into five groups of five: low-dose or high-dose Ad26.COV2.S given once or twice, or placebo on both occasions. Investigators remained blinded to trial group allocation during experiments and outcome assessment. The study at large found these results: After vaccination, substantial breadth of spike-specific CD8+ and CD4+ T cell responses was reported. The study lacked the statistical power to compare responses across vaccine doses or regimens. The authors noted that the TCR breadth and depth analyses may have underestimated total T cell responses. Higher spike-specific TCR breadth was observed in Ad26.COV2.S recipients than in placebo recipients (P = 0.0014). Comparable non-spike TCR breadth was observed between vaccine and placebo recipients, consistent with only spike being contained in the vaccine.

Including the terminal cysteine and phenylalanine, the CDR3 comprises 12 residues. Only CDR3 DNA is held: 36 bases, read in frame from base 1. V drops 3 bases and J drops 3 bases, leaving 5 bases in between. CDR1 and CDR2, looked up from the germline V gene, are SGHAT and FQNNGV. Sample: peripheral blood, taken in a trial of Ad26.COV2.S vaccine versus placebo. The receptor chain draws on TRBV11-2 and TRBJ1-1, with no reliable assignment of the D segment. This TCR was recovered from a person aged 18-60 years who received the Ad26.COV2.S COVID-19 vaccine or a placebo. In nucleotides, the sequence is TGTGCCAGCAGCTTGGGAGACACTGAAGCTTTCTTT. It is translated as CASSLGDTEAFF.